This T cell receptor beta chain was sequenced during a study of low-dose radiotherapy and immunotherapy resistance in tumors. CDR3 size: 15 residues. Germline loops: CDR1 ENHRY, CDR2 SYGVKD. Between the trimmed V and J ends, which lost 2 bases and 6 bases, there was a span of 14 bases. Sample time point: after trial treatment. As for treatment: LDRT plus nivolumab, ipilimumab, low-dose cyclophosphamide and aspirin (RACIN trial). Donors were given nivolumab, ipilimumab, aspirin, low-dose cyclophosphamide and low-dose radiotherapy. This clonotype occurred many times. With TRAV- and TRBV-specific primers, first-strand cDNA was made, covering the alpha and beta chains. The TCRs were subjected to amplification over around 19 PCR cycles employing a constant-region primer in conjunction with a V-primer adapter. One entry per CDR3 protein, called by TCRdb with MiXCR from the reads. The table lists 50,000 or so distinct CDR3 sequences, around a quarter of them singletons.

The starting material was PBMCs, obtained after low-dose radiotherapy plus immunotherapy. This clonotype was obtained from a male donor with prostate cancer. The chain has TRBV10-3 and TRBJ2-1, with D possibly being TRBD1 or TRBD2 (5 bases each). The CDR3 sequence is CAISEVRGSGNEQFF. The CDR3 region has the DNA TGTGCCATCAGTGAGGTTCGGGGCTCGGGCAATGAGCAGTTCTTC.